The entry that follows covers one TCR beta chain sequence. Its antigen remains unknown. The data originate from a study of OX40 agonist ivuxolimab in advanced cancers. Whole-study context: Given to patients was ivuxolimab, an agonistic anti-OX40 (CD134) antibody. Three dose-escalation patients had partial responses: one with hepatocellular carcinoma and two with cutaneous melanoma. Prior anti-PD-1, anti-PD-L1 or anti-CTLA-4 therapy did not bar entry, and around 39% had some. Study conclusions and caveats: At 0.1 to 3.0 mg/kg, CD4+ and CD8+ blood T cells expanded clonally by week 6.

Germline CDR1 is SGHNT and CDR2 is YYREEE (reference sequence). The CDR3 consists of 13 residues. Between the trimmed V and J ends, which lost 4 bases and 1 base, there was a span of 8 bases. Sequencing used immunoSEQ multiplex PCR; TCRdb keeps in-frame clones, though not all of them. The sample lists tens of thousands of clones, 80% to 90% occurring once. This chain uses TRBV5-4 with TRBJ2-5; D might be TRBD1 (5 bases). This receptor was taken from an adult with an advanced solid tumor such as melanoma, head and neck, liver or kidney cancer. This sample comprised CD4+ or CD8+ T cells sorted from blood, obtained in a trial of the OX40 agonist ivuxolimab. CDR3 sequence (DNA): TGTGCCAGCAGCCCACAGGCCCAAGAGACCCAGTACTTC. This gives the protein CASSPQAQETQYF.